This T cell receptor (beta chain) was captured in a study of blood T cell repertoires in COVID-19. In the study overall: Italy, Spain and the United States were the sources of the convalescent and acute COVID-19 samples. T cells, B-cell-depleted T cells, or PBMCs provided the cDNA or gDNA that served as material.

Looked up from germline, CDR1 is ENHRY and CDR2 is SYGVKD. This CDR3 spans 15 amino acids. The trim removed 4 bases at V and 1 base at J, leaving 3 bases unmatched. Authors' processing steps: Estimation of nucleated cell counts relied on the amplification of reference gene primers. Only in-frame clones appear in the TCRdb table, and some are missing; sequencing was by immunoSEQ multiplex PCR. The DNA was the basis for D and trimming; V, J and clone size are from that table. This sample has tens of thousands of clones, with 88% found just once. Material: peripheral blood. The gene calls are TRBV10-3 and TRBJ1-2, with TRBD1 identical over 10 bases. This sequence was found in a man in his 70s in a cohort sampled during active COVID-19. In DNA form, the CDR3 reads TGTGCCATCAGTGCGGGACAGGGGCTTAACTATGGCTACACCTTC. Encoded protein: CAISAGQGLNYGYTF.